The clone carrying this T cell receptor beta chain was picked up a small number of times. The source of the sample is a study of shared clonotypes between healthy human individuals. The CDR3 runs to 13 residues. Germline V gene data show CDR1 as SEHNR and CDR2 as FQNEAQ (reference sequence). The V gene lost 5 bases and the J gene lost 0 bases, with 7 bases spanning the gap. This table comes from immunoSEQ multiplex PCR, and its TCRdb copy is limited to in-frame clones, with some not included. Of over 2 million clones listed, around 93% are singletons. The sequencing input was naive CD4+ T cells from PBMCs. Stated subset: CD45RA+ positively selected. The clonotype comes from a man younger than 30 in good health. Some clones in this sample may be carry-over from other donors' samples. The chain is built from TRBV7-9 and TRBJ1-1; unclear D gene. The CDR3 spells CASSQSVNTEAFF. CDR3 nucleotide sequence: TGTGCCAGCAGCCAGAGCGTGAACACTGAAGCTTTCTTT.